What follows describes a single T cell receptor beta chain. This sample is part of a study of blood T cell repertoires in COVID-19. On the study more broadly: Some COVID-19 samples were acute and others convalescent; all came from the United States, Italy and Spain.

This CDR3 contains 12 residues. CDR1 is SGHDT and CDR2 is YYEEEE in the germline V gene. Trimming cost V 4 bases and J 5 bases, with 7 bases left between them. Profiling relied on immunoSEQ multiplex PCR, and the TCRdb table lists in-frame clones only, not all of them. The repertoire includes over 20,000 clones, approximately 91% of them detected once, and around 3.2% sits in the top ten. The sample was peripheral blood. This TCR was recovered from a woman in her 70s with active COVID-19. The rearrangement joins TRBV5-6 to TRBJ2-1, with D maybe TRBD2 (5 bases). This chain's CDR3 is CASSRGHNEQFF. As DNA, the CDR3 is TGTGCCAGCAGCCGCGGGCACAATGAGCAGTTCTTC. Based on the CDR3 plus reference TRBV5-6 and TRBJ2-1, the full variable domain is DAGVTQSPTHLIKTRGQQVTLRCSPKSGHDTVSWYQQALGQGPQFIFQYYEEEERQRGNFPDRFSGHQFPNYSSELNVNALLLGDSALYLCASSRGHNEQFFGPGTRLTVL.